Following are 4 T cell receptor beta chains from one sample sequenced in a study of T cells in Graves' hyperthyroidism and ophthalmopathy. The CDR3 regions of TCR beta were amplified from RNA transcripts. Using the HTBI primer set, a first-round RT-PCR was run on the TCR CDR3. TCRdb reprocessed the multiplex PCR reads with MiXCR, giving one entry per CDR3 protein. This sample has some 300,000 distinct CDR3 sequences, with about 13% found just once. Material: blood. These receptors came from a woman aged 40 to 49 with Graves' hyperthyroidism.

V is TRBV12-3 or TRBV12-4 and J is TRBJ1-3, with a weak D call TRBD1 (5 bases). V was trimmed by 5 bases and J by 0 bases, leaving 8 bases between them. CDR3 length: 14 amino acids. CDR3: CASSKGASGNTIYF. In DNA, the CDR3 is TGTGCCAGCAGTAAAGGGGCCTCTGGAAACACCATATATTTT.

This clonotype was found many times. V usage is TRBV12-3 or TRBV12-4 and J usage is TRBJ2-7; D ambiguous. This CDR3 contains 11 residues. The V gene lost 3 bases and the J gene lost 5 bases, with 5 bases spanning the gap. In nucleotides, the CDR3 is TGTGCCAGCAGTTTGCAGAACGAGCAGTACTTC. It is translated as CASSLQNEQYF.

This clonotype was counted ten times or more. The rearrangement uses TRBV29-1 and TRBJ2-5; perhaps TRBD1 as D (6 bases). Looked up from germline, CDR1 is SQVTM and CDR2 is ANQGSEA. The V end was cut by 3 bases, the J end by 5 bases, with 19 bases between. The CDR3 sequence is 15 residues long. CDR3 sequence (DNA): TGCAGCGTTGAGGGCCCACAGGGCGAGTACGAGACCCAGTACTTC. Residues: CSVEGPQGEYETQYF.

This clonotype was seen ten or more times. The CDR3, as DNA: TGTGCCAGCAGTCTCTCGGGAGGGGCGACGGTAAACACCGGGGAGCTGTTTTTT. Translation gives CASSLSGGATVNTGELFF. V gene TRBV6-1 combines with J gene TRBJ2-2, with TRBD2 matching over 8 bases. V shed 5 bases, J shed 2 bases, and the junction held 13 bases outside the gene matches. The CDR3 loop spans 18 amino acids. The germline V gene encodes CDR1 MNHNS and CDR2 SASEGT.